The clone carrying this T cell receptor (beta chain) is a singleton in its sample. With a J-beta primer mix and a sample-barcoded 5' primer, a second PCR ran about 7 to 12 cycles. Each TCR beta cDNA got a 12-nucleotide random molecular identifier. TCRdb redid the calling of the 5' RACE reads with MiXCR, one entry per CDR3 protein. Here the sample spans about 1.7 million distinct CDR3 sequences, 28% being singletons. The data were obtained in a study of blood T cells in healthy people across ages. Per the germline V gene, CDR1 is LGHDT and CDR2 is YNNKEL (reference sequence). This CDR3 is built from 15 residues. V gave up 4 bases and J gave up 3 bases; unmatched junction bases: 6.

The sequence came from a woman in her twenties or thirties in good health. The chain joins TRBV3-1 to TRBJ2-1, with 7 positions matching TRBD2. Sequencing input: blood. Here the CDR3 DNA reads TGTGCCAGCAGCCCGACTAGCAGGTACTACAATGAGCAGTTCTTC. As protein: CASSPTSRYYNEQFF.